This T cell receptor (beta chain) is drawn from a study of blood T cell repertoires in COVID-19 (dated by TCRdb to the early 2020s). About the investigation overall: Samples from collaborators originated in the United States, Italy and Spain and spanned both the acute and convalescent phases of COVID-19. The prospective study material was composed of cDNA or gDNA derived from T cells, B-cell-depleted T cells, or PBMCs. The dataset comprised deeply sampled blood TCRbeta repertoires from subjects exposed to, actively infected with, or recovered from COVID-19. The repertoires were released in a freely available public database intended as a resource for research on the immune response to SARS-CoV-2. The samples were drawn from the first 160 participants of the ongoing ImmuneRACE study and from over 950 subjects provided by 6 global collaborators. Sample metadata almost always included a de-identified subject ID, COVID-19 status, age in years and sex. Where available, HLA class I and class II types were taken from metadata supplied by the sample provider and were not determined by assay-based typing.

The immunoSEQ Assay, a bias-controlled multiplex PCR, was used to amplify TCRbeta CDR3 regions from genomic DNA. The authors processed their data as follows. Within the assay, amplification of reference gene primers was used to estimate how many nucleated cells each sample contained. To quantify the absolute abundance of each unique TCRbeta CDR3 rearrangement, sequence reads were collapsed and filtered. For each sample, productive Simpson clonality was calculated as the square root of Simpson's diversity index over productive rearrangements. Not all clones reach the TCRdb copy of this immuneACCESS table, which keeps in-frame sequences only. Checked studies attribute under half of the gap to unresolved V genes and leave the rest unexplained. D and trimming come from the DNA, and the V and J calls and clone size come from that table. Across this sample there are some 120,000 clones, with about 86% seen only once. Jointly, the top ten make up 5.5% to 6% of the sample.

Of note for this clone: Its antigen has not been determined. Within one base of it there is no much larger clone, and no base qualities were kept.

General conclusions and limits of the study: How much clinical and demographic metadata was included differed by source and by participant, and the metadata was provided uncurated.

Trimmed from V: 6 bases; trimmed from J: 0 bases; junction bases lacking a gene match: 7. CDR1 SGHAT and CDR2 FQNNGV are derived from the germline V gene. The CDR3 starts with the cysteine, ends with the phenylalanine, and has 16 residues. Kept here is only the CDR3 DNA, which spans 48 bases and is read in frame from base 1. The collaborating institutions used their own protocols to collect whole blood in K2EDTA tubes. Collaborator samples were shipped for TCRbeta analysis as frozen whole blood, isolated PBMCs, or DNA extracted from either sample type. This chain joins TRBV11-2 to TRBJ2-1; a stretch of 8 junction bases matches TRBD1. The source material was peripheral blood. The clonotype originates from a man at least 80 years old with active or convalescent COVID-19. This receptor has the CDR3 CASRPTGESSYNEQFF. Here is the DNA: TGTGCCAGCAGACCGACAGGGGAGAGCTCCTACAATGAGCAGTTCTTC. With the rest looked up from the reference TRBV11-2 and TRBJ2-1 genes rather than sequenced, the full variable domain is EAGVAQSPRYKIIEKRQSVAFWCNPISGHATLYWYQQILGQGPKLLIQFQNNGVVDDSQLPKDRFSAERLKGVDSTLKIQPAKLEDSAVYLCASRPTGESSYNEQFFGPGTRLTVL.